The 20 T cell receptor beta chains listed next were all sequenced from one sample in a study of cytomegalovirus exposure and HLA in healthy donors. 13 Jbeta primers and 60 Vbeta primers were used for the PCR. The method was immunoSEQ multiplex PCR; TCRdb's version includes in-frame clones alone and lacks a portion of them. The sample contains 120,000 or so clones, roughly 80% of which appear only once. Material for sequencing was PBMCs. Source of these receptors: a female donor in good health and CMV-seropositive.

The rearrangement uses TRBV5-1 and TRBJ1-2, with 10 positions matching TRBD1. Germline lookup yields CDR1 SGHRS and CDR2 YFSETQ. Trimming took 4 bases from V and 5 from J; bases not matched to a gene: 5. The CDR3 is 14 amino acids. The CDR3 region has the DNA TGCGCCAGCAGCCCGGACAGGGGGTTTTATGGCTACACCTTC. Translation gives CASSPDRGFYGYTF.

The chain recombines TRBV6-5 with TRBJ1-4, with D hard to call. CDR3 length: 15 residues. Germline V gene data show CDR1 as MNHEY and CDR2 as SVGAGI. Trimming cost V 7 bases and J 8 bases, with 20 bases left between them. The CDR3 here is CASKKAGSGREKLFF. As DNA, the CDR3 is TGTGCCAGCAAAAAGGCGGGGAGTGGGAGGGAAAAACTGTTTTTT.

The chain has TRBV15 and TRBJ1-5; 9 nucleotides agree with TRBD1. With 5 bases clipped from V and 4 bases from J, the junction kept 3 bases outside the gene matches. This CDR3 is 14 amino acids long. The V gene's germline CDR1 is LNHNV and CDR2 YYDKDF (reference sequence). DNA for the CDR3: TGTGCCACCAGCGTAGACAGGGGGAATCAGCCCCAGCATTTT. Protein sequence: CATSVDRGNQPQHF.

The chain uses TRBV7-8 and TRBJ2-2; possible D gene TRBD2, 6 bases. This CDR3 spans 15 amino acids. V lost 2 bases and J 4 bases, leaving 11 bases between the germline ends. The germline gives CDR1 SGHVS, CDR2 FQNEAQ. For the CDR3, the DNA is TGTGCCAGCAGCTTAATCGGGGGTTCCACCGGGGAGCTGTTTTTT. This translates into CASSLIGGSTGELFF. The full variable domain, completed using reference TRBV7-8 and TRBJ2-2, is GAGVSQSPRYKVAKRGQDVALRCDPISGHVSLFWYQQALGQGPEFLTYFQNEAQLDKSGLPSDRFFAERPEGSVSTLKIQRTQQEDSAVYLCASSLIGGSTGELFFGEGSRLTVL.

This clone was seen only a few times. The rearrangement links TRBV29-1 to TRBJ1-1; a possible D gene is TRBD1 (6 bases). CDR3 size: 13 residues. The germline V gene encodes CDR1 SQVTM and CDR2 ANQGSEA. V dropped 6 bases and J dropped 7 bases, with 18 bases sitting between them. This CDR3 reads CSVTRAPGDEAFF. DNA of the CDR3: TGCAGCGTCACAAGGGCCCCAGGGGATGAAGCTTTCTTT.

This clone came up a few times. The V gene is TRBV2, the J gene TRBJ2-5; 16 bases match TRBD2. Germline V gene data show CDR1 as SNHLY and CDR2 as FYNNEI. Trimming took 5 bases from V and 4 from J; bases not matched to a gene: 7. CDR3 size: 17 residues. The CDR3 reads CASSPGTSGGAGETQYF. The CDR3 DNA reads TGTGCCAGCAGTCCCGGGACTAGCGGGGGGGCGGGAGAGACCCAGTACTTC.

This rearrangement joins TRBV19 to TRBJ1-1; TRBD1 agrees at 8 bases. This CDR3 region has 13 residues. Per germline, CDR1 LNHDA and CDR2 SQIVND (reference sequence). After removal of 7 bases from V and 5 bases from J, the junction contained 6 bases not matched to a gene. The CDR3 loop reads CASNGQGGTEAFF. For the CDR3, the DNA is TGTGCCAGTAACGGACAGGGAGGAACTGAAGCTTTCTTT.

This chain joins TRBV9 and TRBJ1-1; weak D call: TRBD1 (6 bases). The germline V gene encodes CDR1 SGDLS and CDR2 YYNGEE. Trimming shortened V by 2 bases and J by 7 bases, and 18 bases separated the two germline ends. This CDR3 comprises 15 residues. The DNA for the CDR3 is TGTGCCAGCAGCGTGTCCACGACAGGTCCGGGTGAAGCTTTCTTT. Translation gives CASSVSTTGPGEAFF.

The chain carries TRBV7-9 and TRBJ2-5; D is perhaps TRBD1 (6 bases). TRBJ2-7 explains the end of the DNA better; the J call may be wrong. The germline gives CDR1 SEHNR, CDR2 FQNEAQ (reference sequence). The CDR3 contains 14 residues. The CDR3 sequence is CASSPRDKTYEQYF. CDR3 in DNA: TGTGCCAGCAGCCCCCGGGACAAAACCTACGAGCAGTACTTC.

This clone was counted once. V gene TRBV9 combines with J gene TRBJ2-1; 8 positions agree with TRBD2. J was trimmed by 2 bases and V by 4 bases; bases with no gene match: 5. From germline, CDR1 is SGDLS and CDR2 YYNGEE. The CDR3 covers 15 residues. Here the CDR3 reads CASSITGGPYNEQFF. Written as DNA, the CDR3 is TGTGCCAGCAGCATTACGGGGGGGCCCTACAATGAGCAGTTCTTC. The whole variable domain, filled in from reference TRBV9 and TRBJ2-1, reads DSGVTQTPKHLITATGQRVTLRCSPRSGDLSVYWYQQSLDQGLQFLIQYYNGEERAKGNILERFSAQQFPDLHSELNLSSLELGDSALYFCASSITGGPYNEQFFGPGTRLTVL.

This chain joins TRBV5-1 and TRBJ1-1, with unresolved D. The length of the CDR3 is 12 residues. The germline CDR1 and CDR2 sequences are SGHRS and YFSETQ. V was pared by 0 bases and J by 6 bases, with 6 bases between. The chain's CDR3 is CASSLDAAEAFF. CDR3 in DNA: TGCGCCAGCAGCTTGGACGCGGCTGAAGCTTTCTTT.

This clone was detected a few times. This chain uses TRBV4-1 with TRBJ1-1; D may be TRBD1 (6 bases). CDR3 length: 16 amino acids. Per germline, CDR1 MGHRA and CDR2 YSYEKL. Deletions cut 1 base from V and 1 base from J, with 13 bases between. CDR3 sequence (DNA): TGCGCCAGCAGCCAAGGCCAAACAGGGCCGAACACTGAAGCTTTCTTT. Amino acids: CASSQGQTGPNTEAFF.

The chain employs TRBV5-1 and TRBJ2-2; possibly TRBD2 for D (7 bases). CDR1 is SGHRS and CDR2 is YFSETQ in the germline V gene. The V end lost 2 bases, the J end lost 3 bases, and 11 bases lay between the germline ends. This CDR3 has 15 residues. The CDR3 loop reads CASSFGGGHTGELFF. The CDR3 DNA reads as TGCGCCAGCAGCTTTGGCGGGGGCCACACCGGGGAGCTGTTTTTT.

The genes are TRBV7-6 and TRBJ2-3; 8 bases line up with TRBD1. The CDR3 is made up of 16 amino acids. CDR1 and CDR2 (germline): SGHVS, FNYEAQ. Trimming at V came to 2 bases and at J to 0 bases, leaving 4 bases not matched to a gene. CDR3 residues: CASSLQGATSTDTQYF. Written as DNA, the CDR3 is TGTGCCAGCAGCTTACAGGGGGCTACCAGCACAGATACGCAGTATTTT.

The rearrangement joins TRBV7-3 to TRBJ2-7, with D possibly being TRBD1 (6 bases). Germline loops: CDR1 SGHTA, CDR2 FQGTGA. V dropped 5 bases and J dropped 5 bases, with 19 bases sitting between them. This CDR3 has 15 amino acids. CDR3 nucleotides: TGTGCCAGCAGCCCACCCCAGGGGAAACCCCACGAGCAGTACTTC. Its protein product is CASSPPQGKPHEQYF.

The V and J genes are TRBV19 and TRBJ1-2; D is undetermined. CDR1 and CDR2 from the germline V gene are LNHDA and SQIVND (reference sequence). The CDR3 contains 14 residues. Trimming took off 8 bases at V and 0 bases at J, with 13 bases between the two ends. The DNA for the CDR3 is TGTGCCAGTCTCCGGGAGCACCCTAACTATGGCTACACCTTC. Translation: CASLREHPNYGYTF.

V is TRBV29-1 and J is TRBJ1-4, with unresolved D. The CDR3 contains 12 residues. Germline CDR1 reads SQVTM; CDR2 reads ANQGSEA. V was shortened by 3 bases and J by 5 bases, with 7 bases between the two germline ends. The CDR3 nucleotides are TGCAGCGTTGAGAGACTAAATGAAAAACTGTTTTTT. The encoded protein is CSVERLNEKLFF.

This clone was counted once. V and J are TRBV9 and TRBJ2-5, with 7 bases identical to TRBD2. CDR1 and CDR2 (germline): SGDLS, YYNGEE. J was trimmed by 5 bases and V by 0 bases; bases with no gene match: 7. The CDR3 length is 15 residues. CDR3 DNA sequence: TGTGCCAGCAGCGTAGAACGGGGGGTCGGGGAGACCCAGTACTTC. This sequence encodes CASSVERGVGETQYF.

The DNA of the CDR3 is TGTGCCAGCAGCGTAGTCAGTTCAGGGAACACTGAAGCTTTCTTT. Its translation: CASSVVSSGNTEAFF. J is TRBJ1-1 and V is TRBV9; D is unclear. V lost 0 bases and J 1 base, leaving 10 bases between the germline ends. The CDR3 extends over 15 amino acids. Germline values: CDR1 SGDLS, CDR2 YYNGEE.

This chain's CDR3 is CASSTTTGEQPQHF. The CDR3 DNA follows: TGCGCCAGCAGCACTACGACAGGGGAGCAGCCCCAGCATTTT. The chain combines TRBV5-1 with TRBJ1-5; TRBD1 agrees at 8 bases. The trim removed 4 bases at V and 7 bases at J, leaving 7 bases unmatched. The CDR3 length is 14 residues. Germline CDR1 and CDR2: SGHRS and YFSETQ. Full variable domain (remainder filled in from reference TRBV5-1 and TRBJ1-5): KAGVTQTPRYLIKTRGQQVTLSCSPISGHRSVSWYQQTPGQGLQFLFEYFSETQRNKGNFPGRFSGRQFSNSRSEMNVSTLELGDSALYLCASSTTTGEQPQHFGDGTRLSIL.